This T cell receptor beta chain appears in the sequencing data of a study of CD8 T cells in ankylosing spondylitis. Study-wide findings and caveats: Seven to nine highly homologous variants formed a TCR beta motif that appeared characteristic of ankylosing spondylitis blood. Disease-linked clones displayed a CD8+ phenotype and appeared relatively rarely in peripheral blood.

Molecular-barcoded quantitative 5'-RACE produced these TCR beta libraries. TCRdb re-called the 5' RACE reads through MiXCR, storing one row per CDR3 protein. The top ten hold more than 12% of the sample, which has 150,000 to 200,000 distinct CDR3 sequences, roughly 10% seen once. CDR1 is SGHDN and CDR2 is FVKESK in the germline V gene. V was shortened by 0 bases and J by 9 bases, with 8 bases between the two germline ends. CDR3 size: 12 residues. This clonotype was counted a few times. Its specificity is unknown. The source is a female donor with ankylosing spondylitis or in good health (not recorded which). The sample comprised blood, either unsorted or a sorted T cell fraction (not recorded which). This rearrangement joins TRBV14 to TRBJ1-2; the D is unclear. CDR3 nucleotide sequence: TGTGCCAGCAGCCAAGATCGCGGTCGCTACACCTTC. It yields the protein CASSQDRGRYTF.